This TCR beta chain stems from a study of T cell responses to AZD1222 COVID-19 vaccine. Study-wide context: Second-dose intervals near 4 or 12 weeks were combined.

The study's findings and limits: White British donors predominated, females outnumbered males, and clonal diversity was possibly underestimated. In all cases, repertoires were sampled only after the peak T cell response.

Assay: immunoSEQ multiplex PCR; the TCRdb copy retains only in-frame clones and omits some. Of about 120,000 clones in the sample, approximately 90% were seen once. The germline CDR1 and CDR2 sequences are MDHEN and SYDVKM. J gave up 0 bases and V 6 bases, and 7 bases lay outside the gene matches. The CDR3 has 16 residues. As regards this clone: What it recognizes is unknown.

Sample: peripheral blood, taken on day 0 of AZD1222 vaccination. This chain connects TRBV28 to TRBJ2-2, with 7 bases fitting TRBD1. This TCR came from an adult in good health. CDR3 sequence: CASRMPGQTNTGELFF. The CDR3 DNA sequence: TGTGCCAGCAGGATGCCGGGACAGACGAACACCGGGGAGCTGTTTTTT. Together with reference TRBV28 and TRBJ2-2, the CDR3 gives the full variable domain: DVKVTQSSRYLVKRTGEKVFLECVQDMDHENMFWYRQDPGLGLRLIYFSYDVKMKEKGDIPEGYSVSREKKERFSLILESASTNQTSMYLCASRMPGQTNTGELFFGEGSRLTVL.